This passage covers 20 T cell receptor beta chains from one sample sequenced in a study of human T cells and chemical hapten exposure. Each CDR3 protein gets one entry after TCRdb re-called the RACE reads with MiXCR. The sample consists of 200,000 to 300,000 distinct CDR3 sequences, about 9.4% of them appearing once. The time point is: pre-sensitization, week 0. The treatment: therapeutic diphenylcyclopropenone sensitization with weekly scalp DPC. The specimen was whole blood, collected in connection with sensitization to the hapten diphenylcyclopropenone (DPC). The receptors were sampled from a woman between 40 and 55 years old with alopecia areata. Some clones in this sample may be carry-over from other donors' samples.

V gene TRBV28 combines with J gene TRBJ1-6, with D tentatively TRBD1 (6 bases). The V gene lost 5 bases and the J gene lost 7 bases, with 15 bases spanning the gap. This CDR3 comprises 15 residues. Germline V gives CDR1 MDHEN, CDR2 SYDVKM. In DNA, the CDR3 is TGTGCCAGCAGTCCCGACACGGGGGCAAATTCACCCCTCCACTTT. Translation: CASSPDTGANSPLHF.

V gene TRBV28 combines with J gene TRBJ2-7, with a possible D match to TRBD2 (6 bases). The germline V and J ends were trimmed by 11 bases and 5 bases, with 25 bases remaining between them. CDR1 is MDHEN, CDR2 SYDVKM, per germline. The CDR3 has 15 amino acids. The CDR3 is CAGPKIGGAQDEQYF. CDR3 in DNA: TGTGCCGGCCCCAAGATCGGGGGAGCTCAGGACGAGCAGTACTTC.

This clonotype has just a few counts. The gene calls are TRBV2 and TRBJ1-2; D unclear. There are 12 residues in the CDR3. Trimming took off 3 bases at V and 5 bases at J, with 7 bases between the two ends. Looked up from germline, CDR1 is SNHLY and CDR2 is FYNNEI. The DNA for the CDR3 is TGTGCCAGCAGTGATGAAGTTTATGGCTACACCTTC. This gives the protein CASSDEVYGYTF.

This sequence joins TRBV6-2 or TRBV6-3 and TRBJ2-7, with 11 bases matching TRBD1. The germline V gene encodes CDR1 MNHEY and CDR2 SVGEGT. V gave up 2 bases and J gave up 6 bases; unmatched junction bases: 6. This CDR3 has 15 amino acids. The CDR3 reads CASSYNTGTGGEQYF. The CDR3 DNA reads TGTGCCAGCAGTTACAACACCGGGACAGGGGGCGAGCAGTACTTC.

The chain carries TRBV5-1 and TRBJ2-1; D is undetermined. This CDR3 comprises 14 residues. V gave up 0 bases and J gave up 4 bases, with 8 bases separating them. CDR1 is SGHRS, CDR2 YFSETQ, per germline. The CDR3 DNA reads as TGCGCCAGCAGCTTGGAATCAGCTTACAATGAGCAGTTCTTC. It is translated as CASSLESAYNEQFF.

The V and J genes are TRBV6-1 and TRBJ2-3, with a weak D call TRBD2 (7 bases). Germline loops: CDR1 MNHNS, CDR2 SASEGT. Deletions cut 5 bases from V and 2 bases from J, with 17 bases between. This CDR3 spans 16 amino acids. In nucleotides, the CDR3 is TGTGCCAGCAGTAGGGGGAAGGCGGGAGACACAGATACGCAGTATTTT. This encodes CASSRGKAGDTDTQYF.

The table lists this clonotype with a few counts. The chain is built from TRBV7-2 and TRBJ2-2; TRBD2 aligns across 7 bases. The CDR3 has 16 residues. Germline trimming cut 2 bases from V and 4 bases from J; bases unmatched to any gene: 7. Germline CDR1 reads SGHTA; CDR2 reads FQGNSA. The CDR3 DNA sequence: TGTGCCAGCAGCTTATTCTGGACTAGAGGCACCGGGGAGCTGTTTTTT. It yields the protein CASSLFWTRGTGELFF.

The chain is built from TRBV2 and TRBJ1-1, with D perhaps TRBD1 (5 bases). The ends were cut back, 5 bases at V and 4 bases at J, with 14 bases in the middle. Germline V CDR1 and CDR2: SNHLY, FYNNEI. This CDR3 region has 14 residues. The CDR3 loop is CASSRQGAATEAFF. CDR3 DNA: TGTGCCAGCAGTAGACAAGGGGCGGCCACTGAAGCTTTCTTT.

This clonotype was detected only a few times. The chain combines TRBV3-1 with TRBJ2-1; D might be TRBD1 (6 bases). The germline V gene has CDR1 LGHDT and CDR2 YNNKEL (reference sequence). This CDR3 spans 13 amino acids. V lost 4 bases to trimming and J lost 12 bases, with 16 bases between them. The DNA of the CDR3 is TGTGCCAGCAGCCTAGGGGAGACAGGAATGCAGTTCTTC. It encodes CASSLGETGMQFF.

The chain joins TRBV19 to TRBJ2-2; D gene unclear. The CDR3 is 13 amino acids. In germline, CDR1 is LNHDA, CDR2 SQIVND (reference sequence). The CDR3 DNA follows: TGTGCGGCTGCGAGGCTTAACACCGGGGAGCTGTTTTTT. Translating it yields CAAARLNTGELFF.

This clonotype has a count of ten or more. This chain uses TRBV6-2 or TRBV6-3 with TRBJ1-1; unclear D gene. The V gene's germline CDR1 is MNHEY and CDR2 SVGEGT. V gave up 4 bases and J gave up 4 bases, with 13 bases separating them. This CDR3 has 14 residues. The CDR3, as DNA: TGTGCCAGCAGTTCCTCGACACCTAGCACTGAAGCTTTCTTT. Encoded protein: CASSSSTPSTEAFF.

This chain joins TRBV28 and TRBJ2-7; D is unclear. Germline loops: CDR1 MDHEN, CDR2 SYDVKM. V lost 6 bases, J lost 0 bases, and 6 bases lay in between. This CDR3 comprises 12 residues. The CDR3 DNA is TGTGCCAGCAGACCGAGCTCCTACGAGCAGTACTTC. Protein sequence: CASRPSSYEQYF.

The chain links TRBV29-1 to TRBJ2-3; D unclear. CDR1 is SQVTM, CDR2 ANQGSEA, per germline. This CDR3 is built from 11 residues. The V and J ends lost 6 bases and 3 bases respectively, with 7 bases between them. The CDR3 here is CSVPTTDTQYF. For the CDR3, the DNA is TGCAGCGTACCCACGACAGATACGCAGTATTTT.

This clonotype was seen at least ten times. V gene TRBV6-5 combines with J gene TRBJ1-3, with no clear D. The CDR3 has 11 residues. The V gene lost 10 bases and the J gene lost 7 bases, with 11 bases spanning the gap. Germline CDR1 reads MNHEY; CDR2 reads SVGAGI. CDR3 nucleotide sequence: TGTGCCACCCGATTATCGAACACCATATATTTT. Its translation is CATRLSNTIYF.

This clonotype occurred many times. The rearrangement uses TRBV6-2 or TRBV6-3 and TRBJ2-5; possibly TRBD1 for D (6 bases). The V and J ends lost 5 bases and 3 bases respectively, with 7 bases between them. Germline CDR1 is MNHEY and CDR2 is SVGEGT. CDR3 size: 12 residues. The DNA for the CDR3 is TGTGCCAGCAGTCACAGGGAAGAGACCCAGTACTTC. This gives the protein CASSHREETQYF.

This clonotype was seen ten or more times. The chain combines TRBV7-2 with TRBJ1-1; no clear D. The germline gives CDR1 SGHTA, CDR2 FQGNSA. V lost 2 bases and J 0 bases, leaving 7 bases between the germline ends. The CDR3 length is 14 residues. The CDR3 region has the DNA TGTGCCAGCAGCTTATGGGTAATGAACACTGAAGCTTTCTTT. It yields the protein CASSLWVMNTEAFF.

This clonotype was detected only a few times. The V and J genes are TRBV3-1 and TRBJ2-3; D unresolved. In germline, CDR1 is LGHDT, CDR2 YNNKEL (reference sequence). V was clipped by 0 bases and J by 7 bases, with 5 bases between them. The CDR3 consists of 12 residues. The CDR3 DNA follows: TGTGCCAGCAGCCAAGAACGCCATACGCAGTATTTT. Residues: CASSQERHTQYF.

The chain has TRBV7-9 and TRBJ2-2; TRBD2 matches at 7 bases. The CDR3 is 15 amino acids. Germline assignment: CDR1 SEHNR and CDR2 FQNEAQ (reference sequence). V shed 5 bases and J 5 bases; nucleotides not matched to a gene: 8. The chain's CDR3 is CASSHDKRDTGELFF. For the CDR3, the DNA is TGTGCCAGCAGCCACGATAAGCGGGATACCGGGGAGCTGTTTTTT.

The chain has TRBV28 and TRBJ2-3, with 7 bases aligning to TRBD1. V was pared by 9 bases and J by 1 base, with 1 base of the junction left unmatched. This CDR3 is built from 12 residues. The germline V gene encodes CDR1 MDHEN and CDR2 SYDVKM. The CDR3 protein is CASGQGTDTQYF. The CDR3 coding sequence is TGTGCCAGTGGACAGGGCACAGATACGCAGTATTTT.

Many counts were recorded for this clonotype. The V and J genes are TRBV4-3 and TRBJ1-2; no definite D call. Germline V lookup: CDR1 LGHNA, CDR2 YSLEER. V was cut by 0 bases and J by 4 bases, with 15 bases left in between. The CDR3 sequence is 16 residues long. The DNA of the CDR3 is TGCGCCAGCAGCCAAGATCTAATAGGTTTCGGCTATGGCTACACCTTC. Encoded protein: CASSQDLIGFGYGYTF.